The rows below give T cell receptor beta chains drawn from one sample of a study of OX40 agonist ivuxolimab in advanced cancers. Measured with immunoSEQ multiplex PCR; TCRdb has only the in-frame clones, and not every one. The table lists tens of thousands of clones, about 91% of them singletons, with 8.7% in the top ten. The sequencing used CD4+ or CD8+ T cells sorted from blood, collected in a trial of the OX40 agonist ivuxolimab. Receptors were obtained from an adult with an advanced solid tumor such as melanoma, head and neck, liver or kidney cancer. CDR3s include the opening cysteine and the closing phenylalanine or tryptophan. The order of the fields is CDR3 protein, CDR3 DNA, D gene, J gene, clone size, V gene. A D gene is named only where the DNA matches it firmly. Clone size appears in some rows only: once, few, many, or a class for an expanded clone.

CASSQDAAKYNEQFF | TGTGCCAGCAGCCAAGATGCAGCTAAGTACAATGAGCAGTTCTTC | . | TRBJ2-1 | . | TRBV4-2
CASSLGYNEQFF | TGTGCCAGCAGCTTAGGGTACAATGAGCAGTTCTTC | . | TRBJ2-1 | . | TRBV11-3
CAWTEVQATDTQYF | TGTGCCTGGACGGAGGTCCAGGCCACAGATACGCAGTATTTT | . | TRBJ2-3 | . | TRBV30
CASRKLEDLNTEAFF | TGTGCCAGCAGAAAATTGGAGGACTTGAACACTGAAGCTTTCTTT | . | TRBJ1-1 | . | TRBV27
CASKLLGLAASYEQYF | TGTGCCAGTAAACTCCTCGGACTAGCGGCCTCCTACGAGCAGTACTTC | TRBD2 | TRBJ2-7 | . | TRBV27
CASSSSGSGANVLTF | TGTGCCAGCAGCTCGAGCGGCTCTGGGGCCAACGTCCTGACTTTC | . | TRBJ2-6 | . | TRBV9
CASSAGGPYEQYF | TGTGCCAGCAGCGCCGGGGGGCCCTACGAGCAGTACTTC | . | TRBJ2-7 | . | TRBV9
CASSLGNRDYGYTF | TGTGCCAGCAGTTTAGGAAACAGGGACTATGGCTACACCTTC | . | TRBJ1-2 | . | TRBV28
CASSGTDRAYNSPLHF | TGTGCCAGCAGCGGGACGGACAGGGCCTATAATTCACCCCTCCACTTT | TRBD1 | TRBJ1-6 | once | TRBV7-9
CASSLEGPYSPLHF | TGTGCCAGCAGCTTAGAGGGCCCCTATTCACCCCTCCACTTT | . | TRBJ1-6 | . | TRBV7-2
CASSPRGVETSANYGYTF | TGCGCCAGCAGCCCCCGGGGGGTGGAAACCTCCGCTAACTATGGCTACACCTTC | . | TRBJ1-2 | . | TRBV4-3
CAWSVAGSGANVLTF | TGTGCCTGGAGTGTAGCGGGGTCTGGGGCCAACGTCCTGACTTTC | TRBD2 | TRBJ2-6 | . | TRBV30
CASSMGGAGPSTDTQYF | TGTGCCAGCAGCATGGGTGGAGCGGGGCCTAGCACAGATACGCAGTATTTT | TRBD2 | TRBJ2-3 | . | TRBV11-1
CATSRDRGGSYEQYF | TGTGCCACCAGCAGAGACAGGGGAGGCTCCTACGAGCAGTACTTC | . | TRBJ2-7 | . | TRBV15
CSVAQTVNTEAFF | TGCAGCGTTGCCCAGACAGTGAACACTGAAGCTTTCTTT | . | TRBJ1-1 | . | TRBV29-1
CASSSLGASTDTQYF | TGTGCCAGCAGCTCGCTAGGGGCGAGCACAGATACGCAGTATTTT | . | TRBJ2-3 | . | TRBV7-3
CASSLRNQGRVRFGYTF | TGTGCCAGCAGCTTGAGGAACCAGGGTCGGGTAAGGTTTGGCTACACCTTC | . | TRBJ1-2 | . | TRBV5-6
CAGDKQTGSYEQYF | TGTGCCGGCGACAAGCAAACGGGGTCCTACGAGCAGTACTTC | . | TRBJ2-7 | . | TRBV2
CASSGLAGGPNEQFF | TGTGCCAGCTCCGGACTAGCGGGAGGTCCGAATGAGCAGTTCTTC | TRBD2 | TRBJ2-1 | . | TRBV13
CASSYRGALRLDGYTF | TGTGCCAGCAGTTACCGCGGGGCCCTACGTCTAGATGGCTACACCTTC | . | TRBJ1-2 | . | TRBV6-5
CASSFSGGYTF | TGTGCCAGCAGTTTCAGCGGGGGCTACACCTTC | . | TRBJ1-2 | . | TRBV5-4
CASSRLQGRNTEAFF | TGCGCCAGCAGCCGCTTACAGGGAAGGAACACTGAAGCTTTCTTT | . | TRBJ1-1 | . | TRBV4-1
CASSQSGFGQPQHF | TGCGCCAGCAGCCAAAGCGGGTTCGGTCAGCCCCAGCATTTT | . | TRBJ1-5 | . | TRBV4-3
CASSLIGEQFF | TGTGCCAGCAGCTTAATAGGCGAGCAGTTCTTC | . | TRBJ2-1 | . | TRBV13
CASSVEGQGADEQYF | TGTGCCAGCAGCGTAGAGGGACAGGGTGCTGACGAGCAGTACTTC | TRBD1 | TRBJ2-7 | . | TRBV9
CASSLGGGHEQYF | TGTGCCAGCAGCTTAGGCGGGGGCCACGAGCAGTACTTC | . | TRBJ2-7 | . | TRBV13
CASSIGQGFYEQYF | TGTGCCAGTAGTATTGGTCAGGGGTTCTACGAGCAGTACTTC | . | TRBJ2-7 | . | TRBV19
CASSLTPGQGVGELFF | TGTGCCAGCAGCTTGACCCCCGGACAGGGGGTCGGGGAGCTGTTTTTT | TRBD1 | TRBJ2-2 | . | TRBV7-9
CASSLLSRNYGYTF | TGTGCCAGCAGCCTTCTCAGCAGGAACTATGGCTACACCTTC | . | TRBJ1-2 | . | TRBV13
CASTFPVQGNYGYTF | TGTGCCAGCACGTTCCCGGTACAGGGTAACTATGGCTACACCTTC | . | TRBJ1-2 | few | TRBV2
CASSNYRADQPQHF | TGTGCCAGCAGCAACTACAGGGCTGATCAGCCCCAGCATTTT | . | TRBJ1-5 | . | TRBV21-1
CAWSVLTSGIRNEQFF | TGTGCCTGGAGTGTACTGACTAGCGGAATACGCAATGAGCAGTTCTTC | TRBD2 | TRBJ2-1 | . | TRBV30
CASSALGGTSGAYNEQFF | TGTGCCAGCAGCGCCCTCGGGGGTACTAGCGGGGCCTACAATGAGCAGTTCTTC | TRBD2 | TRBJ2-1 | . | TRBV7-9
CASSLNWDNQPQHF | TGTGCCAGCAGCCTGAACTGGGATAATCAGCCCCAGCATTTT | . | TRBJ1-5 | once | TRBV27
CASSPGTTYNEQFF | TGTGCCAGTAGTCCCGGGACAACCTACAATGAGCAGTTCTTC | . | TRBJ2-1 | . | TRBV19
CASRILQGAPYNEQFF | TGTGCCAGCAGAATCCTACAGGGGGCCCCCTACAATGAGCAGTTCTTC | TRBD1 | TRBJ2-1 | . | TRBV27
CASSLAGGQANYGYTF | TGTGCCAGCAGCTTAGCGGGGGGACAGGCTAACTATGGCTACACCTTC | TRBD1 | TRBJ1-2 | . | TRBV7-3
CAWRGGVASTDTQYF | TGTGCCTGGAGGGGAGGGGTCGCTAGCACAGATACGCAGTATTTT | TRBD2 | TRBJ2-3 | . | TRBV30
CASSSRPQETQYF | TGTGCCAGCAGCTCACGACCTCAAGAGACCCAGTACTTC | . | TRBJ2-5 | . | TRBV7-6
CASSRGLAGSTDTQYF | TGTGCCAGCAGTCGAGGACTAGCGGGAAGCACAGATACGCAGTATTTT | TRBD2 | TRBJ2-3 | . | TRBV7-3
CASSDADRANTEAFF | TGTGCCAGCAGCGACGCGGACAGGGCTAACACTGAAGCTTTCTTT | TRBD1 | TRBJ1-1 | . | TRBV7-6
CASSSSTGPSYNEQFF | TGTGCCAGTAGTTCCTCGACAGGACCCTCCTACAATGAGCAGTTCTTC | . | TRBJ2-1 | . | TRBV19
CASSSIRDTQYF | TGTGCCAGCAGTTCAATCAGAGATACGCAGTATTTT | . | TRBJ2-3 | . | TRBV27
CSVLTGEHNEQFF | TGCAGCGTTCTTACGGGAGAGCACAATGAGCAGTTCTTC | . | TRBJ2-1 | few | TRBV29-1
CASSQEGQAYEQYF | TGTGCCAGCAGCCAAGAAGGACAGGCCTACGAGCAGTACTTC | TRBD1 | TRBJ2-7 | medium-sized | TRBV4-2